This is a list of T cell receptor beta chains from one sample in a study of cytomegalovirus exposure and HLA in healthy donors. Sequenced by immunoSEQ multiplex PCR; TCRdb stores in-frame clones only, minus some. The data hold 35,000 to 45,000 clones, with 40% to 60% observed a single time. Input material: PBMCs. Source of these receptors: a human donor in good health. CDR3s include the opening cysteine and the closing phenylalanine or tryptophan.

V gene,CDR3 length,J gene,CDR3 protein
TRBV9,17,TRBJ2-5,CASSVAPGAGIQETQYF
TRBV5-1,20,TRBJ2-1,CASTQLPGLAGEHGYNEQFF
TRBV13,15,TRBJ2-7,CASSFPKWTSNEQYF
TRBV5-6,16,TRBJ2-2,CASSLIQGPNTGELFF
TRBV9,15,TRBJ2-7,CASSFGLAEPYEQYF
TRBV5-8,16,TRBJ2-3,CASSYTRDRGTDTQYF
TRBV4-2,15,TRBJ1-1,CASSQSVDRGTEAFF
TRBV5-1,16,TRBJ1-4,CASSLGPQGTNEKLFF
TRBV18,14,TRBJ2-7,CASPLSGGSYEQYF
TRBV7-6,15,TRBJ2-7,CASSLGQGLGYEQYF
TRBV9,15,TRBJ1-1,CASSADWDRDTEAFF
TRBV9,15,TRBJ2-3,CASSVEGGVTDTQYF
TRBV6-1,13,TRBJ1-1,CASSQIQGAEAFF
TRBV5-3,13,TRBJ2-7,CANLPREGYEQYF
TRBV7-3,16,TRBJ1-5,CASSLASGQSNQPQHF
TRBV27,15,TRBJ2-1,CASSLPGTRGNEQFF
TRBV7-6,16,TRBJ2-3,CASSLGVAGGTDTQYF
TRBV7-9,17,TRBJ1-3,CASSLGTGGNSGNTIYF
TRBV6-1,14,TRBJ1-5,CASFWENSNQPQHF
TRBV6-1,11,TRBJ1-1,CASQGDTEAFF
TRBV6-5,16,TRBJ1-2,CASSWDSGVARDGYTF
TRBV7-3,15,-,CASSSSGLGRGEQYF
TRBV11-1,15,TRBJ2-5,CASSLGGRGQETQYF
TRBV2,13,TRBJ2-3,CASSEGARNTQYF
TRBV25-1,13,TRBJ2-6,CASSGSGANVLTF
TRBV4-1,15,TRBJ1-2,CASSQGAGLSYGYTF
TRBV27,16,TRBJ2-1,CANKPLRESGYNEQFF
TRBV15,16,TRBJ2-2,CATSSDGRLNTGELFF
TRBV28,13,TRBJ1-1,CASSTNRGQNPFF
TRBV18,16,TRBJ1-5,CASSPREQGAHQPQHF
TRBV5-1,14,TRBJ2-1,CASRFTSDYNEQFF
TRBV6-5,14,TRBJ2-7,CASSRSGTSGSPRF
TRBV7-6,13,TRBJ2-7,CASALGSFGEQYF
TRBV13,15,TRBJ2-3,CASSTSGLSTDTQYF
TRBV7-9,14,TRBJ1-3,CASSERGSGNTIYF
TRBV4-2,15,TRBJ2-7,CASSQTGTDYYEQYF
TRBV7-6,15,TRBJ2-1,CASSLYGGGYNEQFF
TRBV15,16,TRBJ1-2,CATSRGSTRRNYGYTF
TRBV12-2,16,TRBJ1-1,CASRLEEGRGAAEAFF
TRBV6-5,11,TRBJ1-2,CASSSFRDKTF
TRBV7-2,14,TRBJ2-5,CASSSQGAWETQYF
TRBV18,16,TRBJ2-1,CASSITGTSGYNEQFF
TRBV6-5,14,TRBJ1-5,CASSEVGGNQPQHF
TRBV5-6,18,TRBJ2-1,CASSWGWEGMSSYNEQFF
TRBV7-9,14,TRBJ2-7,CASSRRDSHYEQYF
TRBV14,12,TRBJ2-7,CASSQEGAEQYF
TRBV6-6,15,TRBJ2-2,CASKETSGGEGELFF
TRBV10-2,13,TRBJ2-7,CASRTAGGHEQYF
TRBV7-9,16,TRBJ1-5,CASSITGTGGLVPQHF
TRBV25-1,17,TRBJ1-5,CASSESGTGSLNQPQHF